In this sample, the clone carrying this TCR beta chain turned up a few times. The sample originates from a study of blood T cells in healthy people across ages. Alongside a J-beta primer mix, a sample-barcoded 5' primer served in a second PCR lasting about 7 to 11 cycles. Using its own MiXCR run on the 5' RACE reads, TCRdb lists one record per CDR3 protein. The sample yields around 1,900,000 distinct CDR3 sequences, around 40% seen once. This sequence originates from a human donor in good health. Sequenced input: blood.

The CDR3 loop is CSAEEGGDIEAFF. CDR3 nucleotides: TGCAGTGCTGAGGAAGGGGGGGACATTGAAGCTTTCTTT. The chain carries TRBV20-1 and TRBJ1-1; TRBD1 might be the D (6 bases). Between the trimmed V and J ends, which lost 5 bases and 7 bases, there was a span of 17 bases. This CDR3 is 13 amino acids long. CDR1 DFQATT and CDR2 SNEGSKA come from the germline V gene (reference sequence).